The rows below give T cell receptor beta chains drawn from one sample of a study of blood T cell repertoires in COVID-19. The protocol was immunoSEQ multiplex PCR, while the TCRdb copy is restricted to in-frame clones and leaves out a portion. Here the sample spans 380,000 or so clones, around 89% being singletons. Sequenced sample: PBMCs or T cells enriched from blood (not recorded which). These receptor sequences come from a woman aged 25-40 years with acute COVID-19. The conserved cysteine and the conserved F or W are not part of the CDR3 here. A clone size is listed for some rows: how often the clone was seen (once, few, many), or a class if it is expanded.

clone_size | j_call | v_call | cdr3_aa
- | TRBJ1-6 | TRBV19 | ASMDVGQTLH
- | TRBJ2-3 | TRBV6-5 | ASRTGEFTDTQY
- | TRBJ1-1 | TRBV7-2 | ASSPDRGWRTEAF
- | TRBJ1-4 | TRBV2 | ASSEEQGGNEKLF
once | TRBJ2-1 | TRBV14 | ASSQLGTEFNEQF
- | TRBJ1-4 | TRBV7-2 | ASSPFGGEKLF
- | TRBJ1-4 | TRBV19 | ASRLGTGTLEKLF
once | TRBJ2-1 | TRBV5-1 | ASSPGAGQTSNNEQF
- | TRBJ2-5 | TRBV7-3 | ASSFAGTGETQY
- | TRBJ2-7 | TRBV30 | AWSVVRSSYEQY
- | TRBJ2-3 | TRBV12-3/TRBV12-4 | ASSLGGDTQY
once | TRBJ2-7 | TRBV9 | ASSGGTPSYEQY
few | TRBJ1-6 | TRBV5-1 | ASSLQPPDSNSPLH
- | TRBJ1-1 | TRBV5-1 | ASSLLGAEAF
- | TRBJ1-6 | TRBV19 | ASSILPETHRGSPLH
- | TRBJ1-2 | TRBV6-2/TRBV6-3 | ASSSLAQSNYGYT
- | TRBJ2-7 | TRBV5-6 | ASSTGTGSSYEQY
- | TRBJ2-3 | TRBV6-4 | ASSDDPIGSQY
- | TRBJ1-5 | TRBV6-5 | ASNLGQGPNQPQH
- | TRBJ2-1 | TRBV9 | ASSGGGPPAYNEQF
once | TRBJ2-7 | TRBV7-2 | ASSFSPGGGEQY
- | TRBJ2-7 | TRBV5-1 | ASSPGRTGPNSYEQY
once | TRBJ2-1 | TRBV6-1 | ASSELGHSSYNEQF
- | TRBJ1-1 | TRBV5-1 | ASSRERDREAF
few | TRBJ1-1 | TRBV18 | ASSQTEKSEAF
- | TRBJ1-5 | TRBV5-1 | ASSLGPREGQPQH
- | TRBJ2-5 | TRBV19 | ASSIGPPGGVETQY
few | TRBJ2-3 | TRBV4-2 | ASSQSMGYEAQY
- | TRBJ2-5 | TRBV2 | ASSDFREGETQY
- | TRBJ1-2 | TRBV19 | ASSIDQGGQKSYGYT
- | TRBJ2-2 | TRBV7-9 | ASSRGQGPRGNTGELF
- | TRBJ1-2 | TRBV24-1 | ATSDWTESDGYT
- | TRBJ1-2 | TRBV28 | ASSAGGGGYT
- | TRBJ2-2 | TRBV5-4 | ASSFGDRVGTGELF
- | TRBJ1-6 | TRBV4-1 | ASSLTGVEQGNSPLH
- | TRBJ1-5 | TRBV30 | AWSAGTGGQPQH
- | TRBJ1-1 | TRBV6-6 | ASSYRDIHTEAF
- | TRBJ1-2 | TRBV30 | AWSVTERGYGYT